Here is one T cell receptor (beta chain) with its context. Its target is not known. These data come from a study of CD8+ T cells in alopecia areata. The sequencing template was cDNA reverse transcribed from extracted RNA. Clones were sequenced by immunoSEQ multiplex PCR, and TCRdb holds only the in-frame ones, with some missing. This sample carries roughly 250,000 clones, roughly two thirds of them seen once, and the ten largest clones take around 1.2%. Broader study findings: In lesional scalp, particularly from alopecia totalis/universalis, clonality was higher than in normal scalp.

The source was CD4+ T cells sorted from blood, collected at week 0. The TCR was taken from a human donor with alopecia areata.

CDR3 DNA: TGTGCCAGCAGTTTAGGGCTTCGGGCCAATGAAAAACTGTTTTTT. Translated, it gives CASSLGLRANEKLFF. This chain connects TRBV27 to TRBJ1-4; D uncertain. V was pared by 2 bases and J by 5 bases, with 12 bases between. Germline CDR1 is MNHEY and CDR2 is SMNVEV (reference sequence). This CDR3 has 15 residues.